The 26 T cell receptor beta chains below were found in one sample sequenced in a study of T cells after yellow fever vaccination. Each CDR3 protein is one row after TCRdb ran MiXCR on the 5' RACE reads. The sample shows some 27,000 distinct CDR3 sequences, just under 6.5% of them seen only once. This sample comprised PBMCs, either bulk or a sorted T-cell subset (CD4+, CD8+, memory, or dextramer-sorted; not recorded which), obtained on the day of the yellow fever booster vaccination. These receptors came from a man aged 30-40 years who received the YFV17D yellow fever vaccine.

This clonotype was detected ten times or more. This chain uses TRBV6-1 with TRBJ2-5; possibly TRBD2 for D (5 bases). Germline CDR1 is MNHNS and CDR2 is SASEGT. V lost 6 bases to trimming and J lost 1 base, with 15 bases between them. This CDR3 spans 15 amino acids. The CDR3 DNA reads TGTGCCAGCAGCGTAAGCGGAGTTGGCCAAGAGACCCAGTACTTC. Encoded protein: CASSVSGVGQETQYF.

This clonotype was picked up many times. This sequence joins TRBV12-3 or TRBV12-4 and TRBJ2-5, with 12 bases matching TRBD1. The CDR3 contains 15 residues. Trimming at V came to 4 bases and at J to 7 bases, leaving 7 bases not matched to a gene. CDR3 sequence: CASSSGTGGGGTQYF. The DNA of the CDR3 is TGTGCCAGCAGTTCTGGGACAGGGGGCGGAGGGACCCAGTACTTC.

This clonotype appeared a single time. A much larger clone lies a single base off, so this may be a read error. The gene calls are TRBV6-5 and TRBJ1-1; D is perhaps TRBD1 (6 bases). V dropped 2 bases and J dropped 7 bases, with 11 bases sitting between them. The CDR3 length is 13 residues. The germline V gene has CDR1 MNHEY and CDR2 SVGAGI. Here the CDR3 DNA reads TGTGCCAGCAGTTACCGGGGACATAGTGAAGCTTTCTTT. Amino acid sequence: CASSYRGHSEAFF.

This clonotype has only a few counts. The chain is built from TRBV10-1 and TRBJ2-1; 11 bases line up with TRBD2. Trimming at V came to 4 bases and at J to 9 bases, leaving 2 bases not matched to a gene. The CDR3 covers 13 residues. Germline V lookup: CDR1 WNHNN, CDR2 SYGVQD (reference sequence). For the CDR3, the DNA is TGCGCCAGCAGTGGACTAGCGGGATCTGAGCAGTTCTTC. Translating gives CASSGLAGSEQFF.

This clonotype has at least ten counts. The chain has TRBV6-5 and TRBJ1-3, with D unresolved. The CDR3 spans 14 residues. V lost 2 bases, J lost 0 bases, and 5 bases lay in between. Germline V gene lookup returns CDR1 MNHEY and CDR2 SVGAGI. DNA of the CDR3: TGTGCCAGCAGTTACCGGGCCTCTGGAAACACCATATATTTT. It translates to CASSYRASGNTIYF.

This clonotype showed up many times. V and J are TRBV12-3 or TRBV12-4 and TRBJ1-1; no clear D. The CDR3 covers 12 residues. V lost 3 bases and J lost 6, with 8 bases in between. DNA for the CDR3: TGTGCCAGCAGTTTTCCCGGTCCTGAAGCTTTCTTT. Protein product: CASSFPGPEAFF.

This clonotype turned up a few times. The rearrangement uses TRBV4-2 and TRBJ2-2; D possibly uses TRBD1 or TRBD2 (5 bases each). Germline CDR1 LGHNA, CDR2 YNFKEQ. The V end was cut by 1 base, the J end by 6 bases, with 15 bases between. This CDR3 is built from 16 residues. The CDR3, as DNA: TGTGCCAGCAGCCAAGTAGCCGGGACCCTGGCCGGGGAGCTGTTTTTT. It specifies CASSQVAGTLAGELFF.

This clonotype was seen many times. The chain has TRBV27 and TRBJ1-1, with D perhaps matching TRBD1 (6 bases). CDR1 is MNHEY and CDR2 is SMNVEV in the germline V gene (reference sequence). The CDR3 consists of 16 residues. The DNA for the CDR3 is TGTAACAGCAGTTTTTTTAGGACAGCCAGTACAACTGAAGCTTTCTTT. The encoded protein is CNSSFFRTASTTEAFF.

The rearrangement links TRBV6-1 to TRBJ2-1; tentatively, D is TRBD1 (5 bases). The CDR3 covers 14 residues. Germline V gene sequence: CDR1 MNHNS, CDR2 SASEGT. The V and J ends lost 4 bases and 9 bases respectively, with 16 bases between them. The CDR3 DNA is TGTGCCAGCAGTGCCAACCAGCAGGGTTCTGAGCAGTTCTTC. It translates to CASSANQQGSEQFF.

This clonotype has a handful of counts. This sequence joins TRBV20-1 and TRBJ2-7; D remains unclear. This CDR3 has 10 amino acids. Germline CDR1 and CDR2: DFQATT and SNEGSKA (reference sequence). V was clipped by 0 bases and J by 12 bases, with 9 bases between them. CDR3 DNA sequence: TGCAGTGCTAGAGATCTGGTGCCGTACTTC. Translated: CSARDLVPYF.

V is TRBV27 and J is TRBJ1-1, with a possible D match to TRBD1 (5 bases). CDR1 MNHEY and CDR2 SMNVEV come from the germline V gene (reference sequence). The CDR3 contains 14 residues. V shed 8 bases and J shed 1 base, with 14 bases lying between them. In DNA form, the CDR3 reads TGTGCCAGCTGGGGGATTGGGCGGAACACTGAAGCTTTCTTT. Its translation is CASWGIGRNTEAFF.

This clonotype was picked up many times. The chain employs TRBV20-1 and TRBJ2-1; the match to TRBD2 covers 14 bases. The germline gives CDR1 DFQATT, CDR2 SNEGSKA (reference sequence). This CDR3 is built from 15 residues. The J segment lost 6 bases and the V segment lost 5 bases, leaving 6 bases of the junction unmatched. The CDR3 coding sequence is TGCAGTGCTCCCACCGGGACTAGCGGGAGCAATGAGCAGTTCTTC. It is translated as CSAPTGTSGSNEQFF.

This clonotype was counted only a few times. The chain employs TRBV6-1 and TRBJ2-5, with 7 bases matching TRBD2. V shed 8 bases, J shed 5 bases, and the junction held 8 bases outside the gene matches. The CDR3 consists of 13 residues. Germline CDR1 is MNHNS and CDR2 is SASEGT. CDR3 nucleotides: TGTGCCAGCGGACTAGGGGCGTGGGAGACCCAGTACTTC. Its translation: CASGLGAWETQYF.

This clonotype has ten or more counts. The J gene is TRBJ2-7, the V gene TRBV5-1; TRBD2 is a possible D gene (6 bases). Germline V gives CDR1 SGHRS, CDR2 YFSETQ. V shed 3 bases and J shed 2 bases, with 12 bases lying between them. This CDR3 comprises 14 residues. CDR3: CASSWGDAPYEQYF. CDR3 DNA: TGCGCCAGCAGCTGGGGGGACGCTCCCTACGAGCAGTACTTC.

This clonotype came up many times. The CDR3 is CASGWTASSYNEQFF. CDR3 DNA sequence: TGTGCCAGCGGCTGGACTGCGAGCTCCTACAATGAGCAGTTCTTC. The chain joins TRBV11-2 to TRBJ2-1, with a possible D match to TRBD2 (5 bases). Per germline, CDR1 SGHAT and CDR2 FQNNGV. V was cut by 8 bases and J by 0 bases, with 14 bases left in between. The CDR3 spans 15 residues.

This clonotype was seen repeatedly, ten times or more. This chain links TRBV6-1 with TRBJ2-3; D remains unclear. The germline CDR1 and CDR2 sequences are MNHNS and SASEGT. This CDR3 spans 15 amino acids. Trimming stripped 7 bases from V and 0 bases from J, with 14 bases between. The CDR3 region is CASKPPRASTDTQYF. In DNA form, the CDR3 reads TGTGCCAGCAAACCCCCCCGCGCCAGCACAGATACGCAGTATTTT.

There are many counts of this clonotype. This chain uses TRBV28 with TRBJ1-2; 11 bases agree with TRBD1. The CDR3 sequence is 15 residues long. V lost 2 bases to trimming and J lost 8 bases; unmatched junction nucleotides: 7. Germline loops: CDR1 MDHEN, CDR2 SYDVKM. For the CDR3, the DNA is TGTGCCAGCAGTTTAGTAGGACAGGGGGCGCGCGGCTACACCTTC. It yields the protein CASSLVGQGARGYTF.

This clonotype was counted ten times or more. This chain joins TRBV6-5 and TRBJ1-6; D possibly corresponds to TRBD1 (6 bases). CDR1 and CDR2 from the germline V gene are MNHEY and SVGAGI. CDR3 length: 15 residues. The germline V and J ends were trimmed by 6 bases and 9 bases, with 18 bases remaining between them. CDR3 residues: CASSLSGTSGSPLHF. For the CDR3, the DNA is TGTGCCAGCAGCCTTTCCGGGACATCGGGTTCACCCCTCCACTTT.

The table lists this clonotype with many counts. The gene calls are TRBV2 and TRBJ2-2; D ambiguous. The V end was cut by 2 bases, the J end by 5 bases, with 9 bases between. This CDR3 spans 14 amino acids. Germline CDR1 reads SNHLY; CDR2 reads FYNNEI. The CDR3 here is CASSEMQKTGELFF. The CDR3, as DNA: TGTGCCAGCAGTGAAATGCAGAAGACCGGGGAGCTGTTTTTT.

Many counts were recorded for this clonotype. The chain is built from TRBV11-2 and TRBJ2-1; TRBD1 agrees at 9 bases. After removal of 0 bases from V and 12 bases from J, the junction contained 6 bases not matched to a gene. This CDR3 region has 14 residues. Germline CDR1 and CDR2: SGHAT and FQNNGV. The CDR3 nucleotides are TGTGCCAGCAGCTTAGATCGGGGACAGGGAAGGCAGTTCTTC. It encodes CASSLDRGQGRQFF.

A few counts support this clonotype. The DNA for the CDR3 is TGCAGTGCTACTTTTAACTATGGCTACACCTTC. It specifies CSATFNYGYTF. The rearrangement links TRBV20-1 to TRBJ1-2; D not certain. The CDR3 covers 11 residues. CDR1 and CDR2 (germline): DFQATT, SNEGSKA (reference sequence). The V gene lost 4 bases and the J gene lost 1 base, with 4 bases spanning the gap.

This chain links TRBV28 with TRBJ2-3; D gene uncertain. The CDR3 contains 13 residues. Germline V lookup: CDR1 MDHEN, CDR2 SYDVKM. Trimming pared 10 bases from V and 4 bases from J, leaving 15 bases between. CDR3 nucleotide sequence: TGTGCCATTCTGGGTATGGGGTCAGATACGCAGTATTTT. As protein: CAILGMGSDTQYF.

The chain is built from TRBV3-1 and TRBJ2-5, with a possible D match to TRBD1 (5 bases). The CDR3 is 15 amino acids. The V and J ends lost 3 bases and 1 base respectively, with 12 bases between them. Germline lookup yields CDR1 LGHDT and CDR2 YNNKEL (reference sequence). CDR3 nucleotide sequence: TGTGCCAGCAGCCAGGGCATGCAGGGCCAAGAGACCCAGTACTTC. Its protein is CASSQGMQGQETQYF.

This clonotype showed up many times. This rearrangement joins TRBV6-6 to TRBJ2-1; a weak D match, TRBD2 (6 bases). CDR1 MNHNY and CDR2 SVGAGI come from the germline V gene (reference sequence). The CDR3 loop spans 12 amino acids. With 5 bases removed from V and 8 bases from J, the gap between germline ends came to 10 bases. In DNA, the CDR3 is TGTGCCAGCAGTCTTCGACTAGATGAGCAGTTCTTC. Residues: CASSLRLDEQFF.

The chain has TRBV28 and TRBJ1-2; weak D call: TRBD1 (5 bases). CDR1 is MDHEN and CDR2 is SYDVKM in the germline V gene. The V gene lost 10 bases and the J gene lost 5 bases, with 32 bases spanning the gap. The CDR3 extends over 18 amino acids. Here the CDR3 reads CATYTPSGAPGPKYGYTF. The CDR3 region has the DNA TGTGCCACCTATACGCCCAGTGGGGCCCCGGGGCCAAAATATGGCTACACCTTC.

This clonotype was detected many times. The chain is built from TRBV11-2 and TRBJ1-2; perhaps TRBD1 as D (5 bases). This CDR3 contains 18 residues. The V gene lost 5 bases and the J gene lost 0 bases, with 22 bases spanning the gap. The germline gives CDR1 SGHAT, CDR2 FQNNGV. CDR3 region: CASSPRRGSGSPNYGYTF. CDR3 nucleotide sequence: TGTGCCAGCAGCCCTCGTAGGGGTTCGGGCAGCCCTAACTATGGCTACACCTTC.